This T cell receptor (beta chain) appears in the sequencing data of a study of T-cell memory formation after mild COVID-19. Notes on this clonotype: Its antigen is still unknown.

The germline gives CDR1 ENHRY, CDR2 SYGVKD. The CDR3 has 11 residues. V lost 5 bases and J 3 bases, leaving 5 bases between the germline ends. General study findings and limits: The finding that pre-infection memory included some responding clones suggested that cross-reactive memory joined. Balance between CD4 and CD8 was seen in clones contracting day 15 to 85, and a CD4+ lean was seen in later expanders. The CD4+ clones that contracted clustered mainly within CM and EM, and the CD8+ clones concentrated in EMRA.

Constant-segment primers and 5'RACE yielded cDNA libraries for TCR alpha and TCR beta, each carrying sample barcodes and UMIs. TCRdb passed the 5' RACE reads through MiXCR, listing each CDR3 protein once. Of 350,000 or so distinct CDR3 sequences listed, around 21% were seen once; the top ten hold approximately 12%. V usage is TRBV10-3 and J usage is TRBJ2-7; tentatively, D is TRBD1 (5 bases). Material: PBMCs or a T cell subset sorted from them (not recorded which). This clonotype originated in an adult woman who had mild COVID-19 (a few samples of this study predate the infection). Cell type and time point are not known. CDR3 bases: TGTGCCATCAGTACAGGCTACGAGCAGTACTTC. Amino acid sequence: CAISTGYEQYF.